This paragraph covers one T cell receptor (beta chain) sequence. The germline gives CDR1 ENHRY, CDR2 SYGVKD. This CDR3 is 15 amino acids long. Trimming cost V 10 bases and J 8 bases, with 25 bases left between them. This sample is drawn from a study of blood T cell repertoires in COVID-19. Overall study: Acute and convalescent COVID-19 specimens originated in the United States, Italy and Spain.

Sequenced by immunoSEQ multiplex PCR; TCRdb stores in-frame clones only, minus some. The sample yields more than 70,000 clones, around four fifths seen once. The sequence derives from a human donor in a cohort sampled during active COVID-19. This chain joins TRBV10-3 and TRBJ2-3; D possibly corresponds to TRBD2 (5 bases). The sequenced sample consisted of peripheral blood. CDR3 sequence reads: CATQEVGHGVATQYF. CDR3 DNA: TGTGCCACCCAGGAGGTCGGGCATGGGGTCGCTACGCAGTATTTT.